Following are 16 T cell receptor beta chains from one sample sequenced in a study of T cells in Graves' hyperthyroidism and ophthalmopathy. Regions amplified from RNA transcripts were the TCR beta CDR3 regions. First-round RT-PCR of the TCR CDR3 relied on the HTBI primer set. TCRdb used MiXCR to reprocess the multiplex PCR reads, holding one entry per CDR3 protein. The sample has roughly 750,000 distinct CDR3 sequences, about a sixth seen once; the top ten hold about 8.4%. Material: blood. Receptors originate from a man aged 18 to 35 with Graves' hyperthyroidism.

This clonotype was seen ten or more times. The chain carries TRBV3-1 and TRBJ1-6, with D possibly matching TRBD1 (6 bases). The CDR3 length is 16 residues. In germline, CDR1 is LGHDT, CDR2 YNNKEL (reference sequence). V dropped 4 bases and J dropped 10 bases, with 20 bases sitting between them. The CDR3 spells CASSRRGAKWNSPLHF. In DNA, the CDR3 is TGTGCCAGCAGCCGGAGGGGGGCAAAATGGAACTCACCCCTCCACTTT.

The chain combines TRBV27 with TRBJ2-3, with 7 bases identical to TRBD1. Germline V gene lookup returns CDR1 MNHEY and CDR2 SMNVEV (reference sequence). CDR3 size: 12 residues. V lost 5 bases, J lost 7 bases, and 3 bases stayed unmatched. CDR3 in DNA: TGTGCCAGCAGTCGACAGGGAAATACGCAGTATTTT. It yields the protein CASSRQGNTQYF.

This clonotype was detected many times. The gene calls are TRBV2 and TRBJ2-7, with 12 bases that match TRBD2. The germline gives CDR1 SNHLY, CDR2 FYNNEI. The CDR3 covers 15 residues. The V segment lost 6 bases and the J segment 7 bases; nucleotides outside the gene matches: 10. CDR3 nucleotide sequence: TGTGCCAGCAGGCTGACGGGACTAGCGGGTCGGGAGCAGTACTTC. Translation gives CASRLTGLAGREQYF.

This clonotype was recorded at least ten times. The genes are TRBV6-5 and TRBJ1-6, with D possibly matching TRBD1 (6 bases). V shed 0 bases and J shed 6 bases, with 12 bases lying between them. This CDR3 has 16 residues. In germline, CDR1 is MNHEY, CDR2 SVGAGI. CDR3 DNA sequence: TGTGCCAGCAGTTACTCGACCAGGGGCGGTAATTCACCCCTCCACTTT. It codes for CASSYSTRGGNSPLHF.

The gene calls are TRBV6-2 or TRBV6-3 and TRBJ2-1, with D tentatively TRBD1 (5 bases). This CDR3 comprises 20 residues. Germline V lookup: CDR1 MNHEY, CDR2 SVGEGT. Trimming removed 0 bases at V and 4 bases at J, with 25 bases between. CDR3 in DNA: TGTGCCAGCAGTTACTCGAAGGGGCAGAGTGTAATGCGGATTTACAATGAGCAGTTCTTC. It yields the protein CASSYSKGQSVMRIYNEQFF.

The rearrangement uses TRBV6-1 and TRBJ1-1; a weak D match, TRBD1 (5 bases). This CDR3 contains 14 residues. V was clipped by 5 bases and J by 5 bases, with 15 bases between them. Germline V gene data show CDR1 as MNHNS and CDR2 as SASEGT. The CDR3 DNA sequence: TGTGCCAGCAGTCCTTCCAGGGAAGGAACTGAAGCTTTCTTT. Protein product: CASSPSREGTEAFF.

This clonotype showed up just a few times. V gene TRBV9 combines with J gene TRBJ1-5, with D hard to call. V was trimmed by 0 bases and J by 6 bases, leaving 7 bases between them. The CDR3 spans 13 residues. From germline, CDR1 is SGDLS and CDR2 YYNGEE. CDR3 protein: CASSVDGFQPQHF. CDR3 DNA sequence: TGTGCCAGCAGCGTAGACGGGTTTCAGCCCCAGCATTTT.

This clonotype occurred a few times. This rearrangement joins TRBV7-9 to TRBJ1-4; 9 bases map to TRBD1. J lost 8 bases, V lost 6 bases, and 13 bases had no gene match. The germline V gene has CDR1 SEHNR and CDR2 FQNEAQ (reference sequence). This CDR3 has 16 amino acids. CDR3 loop: CASRPPRGQGGEKLFF. The CDR3 bases are TGTGCCAGCAGGCCACCCCGGGGACAGGGAGGGGAAAAACTGTTTTTT.

This clonotype was seen ten or more times. V usage is TRBV27 and J usage is TRBJ2-7; TRBD2 aligns across 8 bases. From germline, CDR1 is MNHEY and CDR2 SMNVEV (reference sequence). The CDR3 covers 15 residues. The V and J ends lost 5 bases and 1 base, in that order; junction bases with no gene match: 7. CDR3 loop: CASSKDGRDSYEQYF. The DNA for the CDR3 is TGTGCCAGCAGTAAGGACGGGAGGGATTCCTACGAGCAGTACTTC.

In its sample, this clonotype was seen a few times. The V and J genes are TRBV29-1 and TRBJ2-1; 9 bases are a match to TRBD2. CDR3 length: 15 residues. Trimming took 4 bases from V and 0 from J; bases not matched to a gene: 4. CDR1 is SQVTM and CDR2 is ANQGSEA in the germline V gene. CDR3 sequence reads: CSVGLADSSYNEQFF. The CDR3, as DNA: TGCAGCGTTGGACTAGCGGATAGCTCCTACAATGAGCAGTTCTTC.

This clonotype was observed at least ten times. The chain uses TRBV20-1 and TRBJ1-1, with D perhaps TRBD1 (5 bases). Trimming left V 6 bases short and J 0 bases short, with 23 bases between. CDR1 DFQATT and CDR2 SNEGSKA come from the germline V gene (reference sequence). This CDR3 has 17 residues. The DNA for the CDR3 is TGCAGTGCCATTCCGCACGCCGGGGGGTTGTTGAACACTGAAGCTTTCTTT. As protein: CSAIPHAGGLLNTEAFF.

The gene calls are TRBV5-6 and TRBJ2-1, with D perhaps TRBD2 (6 bases). Germline CDR1 is SGHDT and CDR2 is YYEEEE. The CDR3 length is 16 residues. V was pared by 2 bases and J by 12 bases, with 24 bases between. DNA of the CDR3: TGTGCCAGCAGCTTCGAGGGAGGCAACTCAATGATGGGGCAGTTCTTC. Protein: CASSFEGGNSMMGQFF.

This clonotype showed up many times. This chain links TRBV2 with TRBJ2-7, with 8 bases aligning to TRBD1. The V gene's germline CDR1 is SNHLY and CDR2 FYNNEI. CDR3 length: 12 amino acids. Trimming cost V 5 bases and J 5 bases; bases outside gene matches: 2. In DNA form, the CDR3 reads TGTGCCAGCAGTAGGACAGGGAACGAGCAGTACTTC. Protein sequence: CASSRTGNEQYF.

CDR3 sequence reads: CASSASSGSQYEQYF. For the CDR3, the DNA is TGTGCCAGCAGCGCTTCTAGCGGGAGTCAGTACGAGCAGTACTTC. The chain carries TRBV6-1 and TRBJ2-7; 10 nucleotides match TRBD2. This CDR3 has 15 residues. After removal of 6 bases from V and 4 bases from J, the junction contained 9 bases not matched to a gene. Per the germline V gene, CDR1 is MNHNS and CDR2 is SASEGT.

This clonotype was found many times. The genes are TRBV30 and TRBJ2-5; 8 bases match TRBD2. This CDR3 has 14 residues. Unmatched junction bases numbered 3, after V lost 1 base and J lost 2 bases. The germline V gene encodes CDR1 GTSNPN and CDR2 SVGIG (reference sequence). Here the CDR3 reads CAWSETSGQETQYF. For the CDR3, the DNA is TGTGCCTGGAGTGAAACTAGCGGACAAGAGACCCAGTACTTC.

This clonotype was seen ten or more times. This chain uses TRBV28 with TRBJ2-7; tentatively, D is TRBD2 (7 bases). The germline V gene has CDR1 MDHEN and CDR2 SYDVKM. Trimming cost V 7 bases and J 6 bases, with 10 bases left between them. The CDR3 length is 11 residues. The CDR3 nucleotides are TGTGCCAGCACCGGGGGGCGCGAGCAGTACTTC. Its translation: CASTGGREQYF.